The 5 T cell receptor beta chains reported below all come from one sample, sequenced in a study of a mutant IDH1 vaccine in newly diagnosed glioma (dated by TCRdb to the early 2020s). No cognate antigen is known for these TCRs. The library was produced with the immunoSEQ multiplex PCR assay. TCRdb's version of the immuneACCESS table is confined to in-frame rearrangements and falls short of the full clone set. An unresolved V gene accounts for under half of the shortfall where checked; the remainder is of unknown origin. Recorded for this sample are some 51,000 clones; about three quarters of them occurred a single time. The leading ten clones occupy 5.2% of the sample. This specimen's time point label, interpreted: week 5, during vaccination. Every vaccine dose consisted of 300 ug of a 20-mer mutant IDH1 peptide in Montanide, administered subcutaneously together with topical imiquimod. This sample comprised PBMCs, obtained from a glioma patient whose treatment included an IDH1 peptide vaccine. Every receptor here comes from a man aged 45-65 years with glioma.

V is TRBV5-1 and J is TRBJ1-5; 9 nucleotides agree with TRBD1. Trimming removed 0 bases from V and 7 bases from J; junction bases left unmatched: 5. CDR1 SGHRS and CDR2 YFSETQ come from the germline V gene. The CDR3 has 15 amino acids. The CDR3: CASSLGGTGYQPQHF. CDR3 DNA: TGCGCCAGCAGCTTGGGCGGGACAGGGTACCAGCCCCAGCATTTT.

The V call is TRBV5-1, the J call TRBJ2-3, with D possibly matching TRBD1 (5 bases). In germline, CDR1 is SGHRS, CDR2 YFSETQ. CDR3 length: 12 residues. V was cut by 3 bases and J by 4 bases, with 6 bases left in between. In DNA form, the CDR3 reads TGCGCCAGCAGCTCAGGGTCAGATACGCAGTATTTT. Encoded protein: CASSSGSDTQYF.

The chain employs TRBV11-2 and TRBJ1-1; D remains unclear. V gave up 5 bases and J gave up 0 bases, with 16 bases separating them. The CDR3 has 16 amino acids. Germline CDR1 is SGHAT and CDR2 is FQNNGV. The CDR3 spells CASSPSGRFMNTEAFF. CDR3 in DNA: TGTGCCAGCAGCCCATCTGGGCGGTTCATGAACACTGAAGCTTTCTTT. Complete variable domain (other parts from reference TRBV11-2 and TRBJ1-1): EAGVAQSPRYKIIEKRQSVAFWCNPISGHATLYWYQQILGQGPKLLIQFQNNGVVDDSQLPKDRFSAERLKGVDSTLKIQPAKLEDSAVYLCASSPSGRFMNTEAFFGQGTRLTVV.

The V and J genes are TRBV29-1 and TRBJ1-2, with a tentative D call TRBD1 (5 bases). Germline CDR1 reads SQVTM; CDR2 reads ANQGSEA. V was pared by 5 bases and J by 5 bases, with 12 bases between. This CDR3 is built from 12 residues. The CDR3 sequence is CSVSQGLYGYTF. CDR3 DNA sequence: TGCAGCGTTTCTCAGGGACTATATGGCTACACCTTC.

V is TRBV5-4 and J is TRBJ1-1; possibly TRBD1 for D (5 bases). Germline-derived CDR1 and CDR2 are SGHNT and YYREEE (reference sequence). This CDR3 has 15 amino acids. Trimming stripped 0 bases from V and 0 bases from J, with 9 bases between. CDR3 nucleotide sequence: TGTGCCAGCAGCTTGGCGGCAGGGATGAACACTGAAGCTTTCTTT. This codes for CASSLAAGMNTEAFF.